The 2 T cell receptor beta chains below come from one sample, sequenced in a study of tumor-infiltrating lymphocytes in primary liver carcinoma. Starting from 500 ng of total RNA, TCR beta cDNA was produced with a primer in the constant region. TCR beta libraries came from three nested multiplex PCR rounds using slightly modified ARM-PCR. It was with TRBV1-TRBV30 forward primers and a C-beta reverse primer that the first two PCR rounds were run, at roughly 10 cycles each. TCRdb ran MiXCR on the multiplex PCR reads and lists one entry per CDR3 protein. The data contain approximately 310,000 distinct CDR3 sequences, 50% to 70% of them singletons. Unsorted whole blood served as the source of blood RNA, and germline DNA was extracted as well. Sequenced material: peripheral blood. All receptors come from a man aged 40-49 years with primary liver carcinoma and hepatitis B virus infection.

This chain joins TRBV11-2 and TRBJ1-1; D might be TRBD1 (6 bases). CDR3 length equals 14 residues. V was shortened by 4 bases and J by 5 bases, with 14 bases between the two germline ends. Germline assignment: CDR1 SGHAT and CDR2 FQNNGV. This CDR3 is CASSSGTWRTEAFF. Here the CDR3 DNA reads TGTGCCAGCAGCTCGGGGACATGGCGAACTGAAGCTTTCTTT. Based on the CDR3 plus reference TRBV11-2 and TRBJ1-1, the full variable domain is EAGVAQSPRYKIIEKRQSVAFWCNPISGHATLYWYQQILGQGPKLLIQFQNNGVVDDSQLPKDRFSAERLKGVDSTLKIQPAKLEDSAVYLCASSSGTWRTEAFFGQGTRLTVV.

A word on this clonotype: A much larger clone sits a single nucleotide away, making a read error possible. The chain has TRBV6-1 and TRBJ2-2; TRBD1 agrees at 8 bases. Germline V CDR1 and CDR2: MNHNS, SASEGT. The CDR3 loop spans 15 amino acids. V dropped 10 bases and J dropped 4; count of bases not matched to a gene: 11. CDR3 DNA sequence: TGTGCCACTTTAGGAGACAGGGGTATCACCGGGGAGCTGTTTTTT. Encoded protein: CATLGDRGITGELFF.